This TCR beta chain was captured in a study of PD-L1 blockade in urothelial cancer (dated by TCRdb to about 2017). In terms of the full investigation: Every patient began therapy in 2014 and was given atezolizumab 1,200 mg intravenously every 3 weeks. Pretreatment tumor samples, along with matched peripheral blood collected serially before and after atezolizumab treatment, underwent TCR sequencing. Durable clinical benefit meant progression-free survival longer than 6 months, and TCR features were also tested against progression-free and overall survival. About nine tenths of the roughly 29 patients were males with bladder-origin urothelial cancer, and about 60% of the roughly 30 reported a prior smoking history. Durable clinical benefit was achieved by nine patients but not by the remaining 20. Patients had an ECOG performance status of 0 or 1 and had received between 0 and 3 prior chemotherapy regimens. An exploratory multi-omic analysis was conducted of the somatic, immune and clinical correlates of response to PD-L1 blockade with atezolizumab in urothelial cancer. Blood samples gave a median of approximately 150,000 T cells and tens of thousands of unique TCRs, with a median clonality of approximately 0.08. Twenty-nine patients had pretreatment blood TCR-seq, roughly 24 had at least one posttreatment blood collection, and roughly 24 had tumor TCR-seq. Whole exome sequencing and RNA sequencing of pretreatment tumors were performed alongside TCR sequencing in the same patients. Blood samples were analyzed at two time points: 3 weeks after treatment start (second dose) and 6 weeks after treatment start. The investigation overall reported the following: Because the sample size was small (n ≈ 27) and many exploratory analyses were performed, the results are intended to be hypothesis-generating. Greater expansion of tumor-associated TCR clones in peripheral blood 3 weeks after the start of treatment was observed in patients with durable benefit (n of about 20, p = 0.022). A pretreatment peripheral blood TCR clonality below the median was linked to improved progression-free and overall survival.

The junction carries 17 bases between V and J, which are trimmed by 4 bases and 8 bases respectively. Measured from the cysteine to the phenylalanine, the CDR3 is 15 residues long. Just CDR3 DNA is preserved here, 45 bases in frame from base 1. CDR1 and CDR2 (LNHDA, SQIVND) derive from the germline V gene (reference sequence). Interpreted using the paper, the time point label stands for: pretreatment peripheral blood. The cohort comprised around 31 patients with locally advanced or metastatic urothelial carcinoma treated at Memorial Sloan Kettering on a trial protocol. Peripheral blood mononuclear cells were collected from each patient pretreatment and during treatment, giving between 1 and 8 total time points per patient. The Qiagen DNeasy Blood extraction kit was used to purify genomic DNA from total PBMCs and from tumor samples. PBMCs were collected pretreatment and during treatment and were isolated and stored as previously described.

Each PCR received spiked-in synthetic TCR analog templates so that absolute template abundance could be estimated from read counts. The immunoSEQ assay was used to amplify TCRbeta CDR3 regions from genomic DNA with bias-controlled V and J gene primers. Rearranged TCRbeta segments were sequenced at approximately 20X coverage. On the study's bioinformatics: Sequencing errors were corrected by clustering and CDR3s were annotated against IMGT to assign V, D and J genes. Downstream analyses used only productive TCRbeta rearrangements, leaving out any out-of-frame or stop-codon sequences. To compute clonality, Shannon entropy was normalized by the log of the number of unique productive sequences and then subtracted from one. Clones differing between time points or between blood and tumor were identified using Fisher's exact test with Benjamini-Hochberg correction, with an adjusted p below 0.01 applied as the threshold. TCRdb holds this immuneACCESS table with in-frame rearrangements only. Some clones are missing; in checked studies, unresolved V genes explain under half, and the rest has no known cause. The D gene and trimming were derived from the DNA, and the V and J assignments and clone size from that table. The sample contains roughly 53,000 clones, roughly nine tenths of them found a single time. Roughly 15% of the sample rests with the top ten.

With regard to this clone: Its antigen is currently not known. No base quality information exists; no much larger clone differs at one position.

The chain uses TRBV19 and TRBJ2-2, with TRBD2 as a weak D call on 5 bases. The sequences come from PBMCs, collected around atezolizumab (anti-PD-L1) treatment. This receptor was taken from an older woman with urothelial cancer. This receptor carries the CDR3 CASSTRGIEPGELFF. The nucleotide sequence is given as TGTGCCAGTAGTACCCGGGGTATAGAACCGGGGGAGCTGTTTTTT.